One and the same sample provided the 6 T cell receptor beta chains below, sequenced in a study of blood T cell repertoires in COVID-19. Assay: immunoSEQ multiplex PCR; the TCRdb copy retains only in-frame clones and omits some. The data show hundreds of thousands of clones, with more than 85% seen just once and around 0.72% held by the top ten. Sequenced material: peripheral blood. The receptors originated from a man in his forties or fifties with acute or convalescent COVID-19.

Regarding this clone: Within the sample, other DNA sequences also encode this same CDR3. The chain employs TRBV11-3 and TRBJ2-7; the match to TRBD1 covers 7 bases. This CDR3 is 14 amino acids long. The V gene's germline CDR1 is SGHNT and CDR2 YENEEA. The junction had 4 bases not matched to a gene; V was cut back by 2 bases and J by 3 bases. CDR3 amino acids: CASSLRQGDYEQYF. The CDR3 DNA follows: TGTGCCAGCAGCTTACGACAGGGAGACTACGAGCAGTACTTC.

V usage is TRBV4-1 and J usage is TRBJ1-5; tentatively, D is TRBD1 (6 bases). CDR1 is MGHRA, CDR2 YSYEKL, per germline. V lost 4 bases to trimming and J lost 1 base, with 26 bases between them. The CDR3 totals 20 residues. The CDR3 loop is CASSPVMGSGAVWSNQPQHF. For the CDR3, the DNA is TGCGCCAGCAGCCCTGTGATGGGGTCAGGGGCCGTTTGGAGCAATCAGCCCCAGCATTTT.

CDR3: CASSFGVASSGNTIYF. CDR3 in DNA: TGTGCCAGCAGCTTCGGGGTAGCCTCCTCTGGAAACACCATATATTTT. The rearrangement links TRBV5-4 to TRBJ1-3; D is uncertain. CDR1 and CDR2 (germline): SGHNT, YYREEE (reference sequence). V lost 2 bases and J lost 0, with 12 bases in between. The CDR3 has 16 amino acids. Drawing the rest from reference TRBV5-4 and TRBJ1-3, the complete variable domain is ETGVTQSPTHLIKTRGQQVTLRCSSQSGHNTVSWYQQALGQGPQFIFQYYREEENGRGNFPPRFSGLQFPNYSSELNVNALELDDSALYLCASSFGVASSGNTIYFGEGSWLTVV.

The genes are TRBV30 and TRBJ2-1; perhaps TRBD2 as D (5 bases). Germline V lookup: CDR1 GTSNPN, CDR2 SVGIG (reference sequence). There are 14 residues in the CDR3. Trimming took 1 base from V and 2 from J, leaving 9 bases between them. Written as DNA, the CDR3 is TGTGCCTGGAGTGGGCGACTAACCTACAATGAGCAGTTCTTC. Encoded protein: CAWSGRLTYNEQFF.

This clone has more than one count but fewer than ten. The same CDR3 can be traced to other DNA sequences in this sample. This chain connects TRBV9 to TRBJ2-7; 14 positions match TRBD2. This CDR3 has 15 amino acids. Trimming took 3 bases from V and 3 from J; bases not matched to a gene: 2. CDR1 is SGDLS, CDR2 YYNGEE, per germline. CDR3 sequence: CASSAGTSGSYEQYF. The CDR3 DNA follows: TGTGCCAGCAGCGCCGGGACTAGCGGGAGCTACGAGCAGTACTTC.

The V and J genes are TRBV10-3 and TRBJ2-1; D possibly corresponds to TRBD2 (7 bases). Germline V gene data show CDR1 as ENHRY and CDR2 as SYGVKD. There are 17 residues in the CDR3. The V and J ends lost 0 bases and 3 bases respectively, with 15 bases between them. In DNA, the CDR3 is TGTGCCATCAGTGAGTCGACGGGGGGCCCCCTCTACAATGAGCAGTTCTTC. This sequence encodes CAISESTGGPLYNEQFF.